This paragraph reports one T cell receptor beta chain. The germline V gene has CDR1 SGHKS and CDR2 YYEKEE (reference sequence). This CDR3 contains 16 residues. V shed 4 bases and J 4 bases; nucleotides not matched to a gene: 6. The sample originates from a study of cytomegalovirus exposure and HLA in healthy donors. Researchers ran the PCR with 60 Vbeta and 13 Jbeta primers. TCRdb's copy holds only in-frame clones and misses some; the assay was immunoSEQ multiplex PCR. The profile covers tens of thousands of clones, with more than 75% appearing a single time and about 1.5% taken by the ten largest. The receptor was derived from a female donor in good health and CMV-seronegative. The V and J genes are TRBV5-5 and TRBJ1-5, with TRBD1 matching 12 bases. The sequencing input was PBMCs. The CDR3 here is CASSPWDRGLNQPQHF. The CDR3 region has the DNA TGTGCCAGCAGCCCCTGGGACAGGGGGCTGAATCAGCCCCAGCATTTT.